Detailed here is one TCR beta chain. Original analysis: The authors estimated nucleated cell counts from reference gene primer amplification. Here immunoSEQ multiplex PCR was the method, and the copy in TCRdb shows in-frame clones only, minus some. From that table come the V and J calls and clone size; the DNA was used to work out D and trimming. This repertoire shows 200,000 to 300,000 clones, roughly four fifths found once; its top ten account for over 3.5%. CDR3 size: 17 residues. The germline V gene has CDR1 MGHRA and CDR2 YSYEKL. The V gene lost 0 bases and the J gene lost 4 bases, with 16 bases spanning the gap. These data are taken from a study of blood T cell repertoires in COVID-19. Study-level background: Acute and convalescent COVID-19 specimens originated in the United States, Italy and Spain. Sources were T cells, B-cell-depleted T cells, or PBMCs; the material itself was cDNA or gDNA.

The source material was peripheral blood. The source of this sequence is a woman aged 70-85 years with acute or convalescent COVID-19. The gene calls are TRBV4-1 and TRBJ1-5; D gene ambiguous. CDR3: CASSQDTGWQANQPQHF. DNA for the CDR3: TGCGCCAGCAGCCAAGATACCGGATGGCAGGCAAATCAGCCCCAGCATTTT.